One sample yielded the 17 T cell receptor beta chains listed below, sequenced in a study of T-cell memory formation after mild COVID-19. Each CDR3 protein gets one entry after TCRdb re-called the 5' RACE reads with MiXCR. The data hold just over 200,000 distinct CDR3 sequences, with over 7.5% observed a single time. The sequencing sample was made of PBMCs or a T cell subset sorted from them (not recorded which). The receptors originated from a man aged 18 to 30 who had mild COVID-19 (a few samples of this study predate the infection). Cell type and time point are not known.

A few counts support this clonotype. The chain employs TRBV2 and TRBJ1-1, with D perhaps matching TRBD1 (6 bases). The CDR3 spans 14 residues. V lost 8 bases, J lost 0 bases, and 13 bases lay in between. Germline loops: CDR1 SNHLY, CDR2 FYNNEI. DNA of the CDR3: TGTGCCAGCTTTTCGGGACATTTGAACACTGAAGCTTTCTTT. Translation gives CASFSGHLNTEAFF.

The rearrangement links TRBV2 to TRBJ2-1, with D unresolved. The germline CDR1 and CDR2 sequences are SNHLY and FYNNEI. This CDR3 is built from 11 residues. Between the trimmed V and J ends, which lost 8 bases and 8 bases, there was a span of 10 bases. This CDR3 is CASGTEYEQFF. The CDR3 nucleotides read TGTGCCAGCGGTACAGAGTATGAGCAGTTCTTC.

This clonotype was detected only a few times. The chain is built from TRBV5-1 and TRBJ2-3; D not resolved. Germline CDR1 is SGHRS and CDR2 is YFSETQ. The germline V and J ends were trimmed by 0 bases and 5 bases, with 19 bases remaining between them. The CDR3 length is 17 residues. CDR3 region: CASSLVWQAHRRDTQYF. The CDR3 DNA reads TGCGCCAGCAGCTTGGTATGGCAGGCCCACAGAAGAGATACGCAGTATTTT.

The rearrangement uses TRBV24-1 and TRBJ2-3, with D hard to call. The CDR3 consists of 15 residues. V lost 3 bases, J lost 6 bases, and 15 bases lay in between. From germline, CDR1 is KGHDR and CDR2 SFDVKD. CDR3 region: CATSDETTGGDTQYF. The CDR3 bases are TGTGCCACCAGTGATGAAACGACCGGTGGGGATACGCAGTATTTT.

This clonotype was detected only a few times. The rearrangement uses TRBV3-1 and TRBJ2-7; 11 bases align to TRBD2. The trim removed 1 base at V and 5 bases at J, leaving 1 base unmatched. The CDR3 extends over 14 amino acids. Germline CDR1 is LGHDT and CDR2 is YNNKEL (reference sequence). CDR3 sequence reads: CASSQVTSGDEQYF. The CDR3 coding sequence is TGTGCCAGCAGCCAAGTGACTAGCGGGGACGAGCAGTACTTC.

In its sample, this clonotype was seen a few times. J is TRBJ2-6 and V is TRBV2; D is uncertain. The CDR3 consists of 14 residues. Trimming left V 2 bases short and J 2 bases short, with 4 bases between. Germline V gene sequence: CDR1 SNHLY, CDR2 FYNNEI. The CDR3 loop reads CASSETPGANVLTF. CDR3 bases: TGTGCCAGCAGTGAAACTCCTGGGGCCAACGTCCTGACTTTC. The entire variable domain, with the rest obtained from reference TRBV2 and TRBJ2-6, is as follows: EPEVTQTPSHQVTQMGQEVILRCVPISNHLYFYWYRQILGQKVEFLVSFYNNEISEKSEIFDDQFSVERPDGSNFTLKIRSTKLEDSAMYFCASSETPGANVLTFGAGSRLTVL.

The chain links TRBV3-1 to TRBJ2-1, with 8 nucleotides matching TRBD2. The J segment lost 4 bases and the V segment lost 4 bases, leaving 3 bases of the junction unmatched. The CDR3 spans 14 residues. Germline lookup yields CDR1 LGHDT and CDR2 YNNKEL (reference sequence). The CDR3 DNA reads as TGTGCCAGCAGCCGAGTAGCGGGGTACAATGAGCAGTTCTTC. As protein: CASSRVAGYNEQFF.

This clonotype turned up a few times. This chain uses TRBV18 with TRBJ1-1; D not certain. V shed 3 bases and J shed 5 bases, with 16 bases lying between them. The length of the CDR3 is 15 residues. Germline CDR1 is KGHSH and CDR2 is LQKENI. CDR3 sequence reads: CASSPPSRRVTEAFF. In DNA form, the CDR3 reads TGTGCCAGCTCACCCCCCAGCAGGCGGGTGACTGAAGCTTTCTTT.

This clonotype was detected many times. CDR3 region: CATGRLLRDEQYV. The DNA for the CDR3 is TGTGCCACCGGTAGACTCCTTCGGGACGAGCAGTACGTC. V is TRBV6-2 or TRBV6-3 and J is TRBJ2-7; unclear D gene. V was shortened by 10 bases and J by 5 bases, with 18 bases between the two germline ends. The V gene's germline CDR1 is MNHEY and CDR2 SVGEGT. This CDR3 is built from 13 residues.

This clonotype was observed at least ten times. This sequence joins TRBV28 and TRBJ2-5; D is uncertain. The CDR3 is made up of 10 amino acids. The V and J ends lost 5 bases and 13 bases respectively, with 11 bases between them. The germline V gene encodes CDR1 MDHEN and CDR2 SYDVKM. The CDR3 here is CASSRGPLYF. In DNA form, the CDR3 reads TGTGCCAGCAGTCGTGGCCCACTGTACTTC.

As concerns this clonotype: Given a much more abundant clone one base away, this may be a read error. The chain combines TRBV12-3 or TRBV12-4 with TRBJ2-5; tentatively, D is TRBD2 (6 bases). The ends were cut back, 6 bases at V and 5 bases at J, with 19 bases in the middle. The CDR3 totals 15 residues. The CDR3 DNA follows: TGTGCCAGCAGAAAAGGGGAGGTGATGAGCGAGACCCAGTACTTC. Protein sequence: CASRKGEVMSETQYF.

The chain combines TRBV4-3 with TRBJ2-3; 7 nucleotides line up with TRBD2. CDR3 size: 15 residues. Losses at the gene ends were 7 bases for V and 1 base for J; bases not matched to a gene: 8. CDR1 is LGHNA and CDR2 is YSLEER in the germline V gene. The CDR3 sequence is CASTSSTSGTDTQYF. CDR3 nucleotides: TGCGCCAGCACTTCCTCTACTAGCGGCACAGATACGCAGTATTTT.

The chain is built from TRBV5-1 and TRBJ2-2, with D uncertain. This CDR3 is built from 14 residues. Trimming stripped 0 bases from V and 4 bases from J, with 7 bases between. CDR1 is SGHRS and CDR2 is YFSETQ in the germline V gene. The CDR3 spells CASSLGQLTGELFF. The CDR3 DNA is TGCGCCAGCAGCTTGGGCCAGCTCACCGGGGAGCTGTTTTTT.

This chain connects TRBV7-2 to TRBJ1-6, with 8 nucleotides matching TRBD1. Looked up from germline, CDR1 is SGHTA and CDR2 is FQGNSA. V lost 5 bases to trimming and J lost 7 bases; unmatched junction nucleotides: 7. This CDR3 is 15 amino acids long. The CDR3 sequence: CASSRNGQGNSPLHF. CDR3 nucleotide sequence: TGTGCCAGCAGCCGAAATGGACAGGGAAATTCACCCCTCCACTTT.

The chain couples TRBV5-4 to TRBJ1-2, with TRBD1 matching 8 bases. The CDR3 is made up of 14 amino acids. The ends lost 1 base at V and 5 bases at J; junction bases unmatched: 4. CDR1 is SGHNT, CDR2 YYREEE, per germline (reference sequence). Here the CDR3 reads CASSLLTGVYGYTF. The CDR3 region has the DNA TGTGCCAGCAGCTTGTTGACAGGGGTTTATGGCTACACCTTC.

This sequence joins TRBV7-8 and TRBJ2-2, with no clear D. This CDR3 region has 12 residues. Germline lookup yields CDR1 SGHVS and CDR2 FQNEAQ. Trimming removed 6 bases from V and 5 bases from J, with 7 bases in between. CDR3 amino acids: CASRTQTGELFF. In DNA, the CDR3 is TGTGCCAGCAGGACACAAACCGGGGAGCTGTTTTTT.

The J gene is TRBJ2-5, the V gene TRBV25-1, with 7 bases that match TRBD1. The CDR3 totals 14 residues. With V trimmed by 5 bases and J by 3 bases, 6 bases remained unmatched. Germline V CDR1 and CDR2: MGHDK, SYGVNS. The CDR3 nucleotides read TGTGCCAGCAGTACACCGGGACAGAAAGAGACCCAGTACTTC. Amino acid sequence: CASSTPGQKETQYF.